Reported below is one T cell receptor beta chain. The antigen remains unidentified. The sample belongs to a study of a mutant IDH1 vaccine in newly diagnosed glioma. Study background: Vaccine dosing followed radiotherapy by 4-6 weeks, or accompanied temozolomide cycles. The treated population exhibited a male proportion of roughly 62%, a female proportion of about 38%, and a mean age of around 40 years.

V was clipped by 0 bases and J by 6 bases; unmatched bases: 0. Per germline, CDR1 LNHDA and CDR2 SQIVND (reference sequence). The CDR3 totals 13 residues. Time point given: week 35, safety follow-up. Vaccination comprised doses that each held 300 ug of mutant IDH1 20-mer peptide, plus topical imiquimod. Eight vaccinations reached patients in weeks 1, 3, 5, 7, 11, 15, 19 and 23. Libraries were prepared by immunoSEQ multiplex PCR; TCRdb keeps only in-frame clonotypes and omits some of them. This table holds 40,000 to 55,000 clones, approximately 79% found once. This chain connects TRBV19 to TRBJ2-7, with 9 bases fitting TRBD1. This sequence was found in a man in his forties with glioma. Sequencing was performed on PBMCs, taken from a glioma patient whose treatment included an IDH1 peptide vaccine. The CDR3 bases are TGTGCCAGTAGTATAGAGACAGGGGGCGAGCAGTACTTC. Protein sequence: CASSIETGGEQYF.